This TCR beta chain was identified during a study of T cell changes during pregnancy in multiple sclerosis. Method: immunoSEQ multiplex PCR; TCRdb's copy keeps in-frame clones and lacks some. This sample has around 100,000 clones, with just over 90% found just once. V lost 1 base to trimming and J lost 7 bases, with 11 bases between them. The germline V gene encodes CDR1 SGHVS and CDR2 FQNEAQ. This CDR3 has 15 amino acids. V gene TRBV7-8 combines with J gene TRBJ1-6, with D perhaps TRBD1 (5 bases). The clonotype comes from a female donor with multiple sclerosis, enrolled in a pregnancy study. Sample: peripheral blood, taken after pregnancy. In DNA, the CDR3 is TGTGCCAGCAGCTTAGAGGGGATGAAGAATTCACCCCTCCACTTT. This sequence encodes CASSLEGMKNSPLHF.